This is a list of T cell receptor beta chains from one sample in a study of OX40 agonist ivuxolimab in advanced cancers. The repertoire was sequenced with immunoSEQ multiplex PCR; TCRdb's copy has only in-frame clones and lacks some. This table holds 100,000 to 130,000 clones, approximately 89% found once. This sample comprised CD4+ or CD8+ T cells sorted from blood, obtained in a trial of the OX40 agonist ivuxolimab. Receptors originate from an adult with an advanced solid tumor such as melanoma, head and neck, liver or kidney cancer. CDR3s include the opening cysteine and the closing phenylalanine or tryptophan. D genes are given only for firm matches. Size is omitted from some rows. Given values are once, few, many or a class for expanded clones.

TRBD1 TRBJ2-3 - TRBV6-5 CATRTGHTDTQYF TGTGCCACCAGGACAGGGCACACAGATACGCAGTATTTT
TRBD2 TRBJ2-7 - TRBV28 CASWGRTSGYEQYF TGTGCCAGCTGGGGCCGGACTAGCGGATACGAGCAGTACTTC
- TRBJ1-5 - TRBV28 CAIQSWGNQPQHF TGTGCCATCCAGAGCTGGGGCAATCAGCCCCAGCATTTT
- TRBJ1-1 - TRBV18 CASSPYGTYTGSEAFF TGTGCCAGCTCTCCTTATGGGACTTATACGGGTTCTGAAGCTTTCTTT
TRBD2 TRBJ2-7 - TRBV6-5 CASSLSGSYEQYF TGTGCCAGCAGTTTAAGCGGGAGCTACGAGCAGTACTTC
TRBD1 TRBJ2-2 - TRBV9 CASKGDRESGELFF TGTGCCAGCAAGGGAGACAGGGAATCCGGGGAGCTGTTTTTT
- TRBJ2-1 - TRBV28 CASSLPGTSFNEQFF TGTGCCAGCAGTTTACCCGGGACCAGCTTCAATGAGCAGTTCTTC
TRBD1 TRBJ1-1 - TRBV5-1 CASSLALTGGTEAFF TGCGCCAGCAGCTTGGCCCTAACAGGGGGCACTGAAGCTTTCTTT
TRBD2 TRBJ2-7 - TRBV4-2 CASSPGASGSYEQYF TGTGCCAGCAGCCCAGGGGCTAGCGGGAGCTACGAGCAGTACTTC
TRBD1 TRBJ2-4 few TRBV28 CASSGQGEAKNIQYF TGTGCCAGCAGTGGACAGGGGGAGGCCAAAAACATTCAGTACTTC
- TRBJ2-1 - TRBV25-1 CASSEYAGAYNEQFF TGTGCCAGCAGTGAATACGCAGGGGCCTACAATGAGCAGTTCTTC
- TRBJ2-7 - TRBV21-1 CASSKDTSGSGYEQYF TGTGCCAGCAGCAAAGACACTAGCGGGTCGGGTTACGAGCAGTACTTC
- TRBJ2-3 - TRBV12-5 CASGLASRDPADTQYF TGTGCTAGTGGTTTGGCGTCCCGGGACCCCGCAGATACGCAGTATTTT
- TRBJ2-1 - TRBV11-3 CASSLARESHEQFF TGTGCCAGCAGCTTAGCTCGGGAGTCACATGAGCAGTTCTTC
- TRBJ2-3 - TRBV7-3 CASSLYTDTQYF TGTGCCAGCAGCTTATATACAGATACGCAGTATTTT
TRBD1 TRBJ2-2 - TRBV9 CASSFGTGGPGELFF TGTGCCAGCAGCTTCGGGACAGGGGGCCCCGGGGAGCTGTTTTTT
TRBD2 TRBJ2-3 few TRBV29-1 CSGLAGSTDTQYF TGCAGCGGATTAGCGGGGAGCACAGATACGCAGTATTTT
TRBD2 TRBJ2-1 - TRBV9 CASSVVGDPLAGLGEQFF TGTGCCAGCAGCGTAGTTGGGGACCCACTAGCGGGATTAGGTGAGCAGTTCTTC
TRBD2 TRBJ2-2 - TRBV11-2 CASSAVVAGNTGELFF TGTGCCAGCAGCGCCGTGGTAGCGGGAAACACCGGGGAGCTGTTTTTT
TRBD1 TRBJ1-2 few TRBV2 CARIGTGLGYTF TGTGCCAGGATAGGGACAGGGCTTGGCTACACCTTC
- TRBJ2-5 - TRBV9 CASSVAGQQNQETQYF TGTGCCAGCAGCGTAGCGGGTCAGCAAAACCAAGAGACCCAGTACTTC
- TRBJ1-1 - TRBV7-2 CASSSRASAEAFF TGTGCCAGCAGCTCCAGAGCCAGTGCTGAAGCTTTCTTT
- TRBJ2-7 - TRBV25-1 CASSAPRAPSYEQYF TGTGCCAGCAGTGCGCCCCGGGCCCCCTCCTACGAGCAGTACTTC
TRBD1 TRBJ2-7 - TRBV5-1 CASSSDRGTSSYEQYF TGCGCCAGCAGCTCGGACAGGGGGACGAGCTCCTACGAGCAGTACTTC
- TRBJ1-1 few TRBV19 CASSTIGAANTEAFF TGTGCCAGTAGTACAATAGGGGCAGCGAACACTGAAGCTTTCTTT
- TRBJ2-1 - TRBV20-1 CSATRIDEQFF TGCAGTGCTACCAGGATCGATGAGCAGTTCTTC
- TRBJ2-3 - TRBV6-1 CASSSRTDTQYF TGTGCCAGCAGCTCCCGCACAGATACGCAGTATTTT
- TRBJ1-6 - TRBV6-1 CASSELGPRDSPLHF TGTGCCAGCAGTGAACTAGGGCCTAGGGATTCACCCCTCCACTTT
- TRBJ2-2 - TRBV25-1 CASSENKGYTGELFF TGTGCCAGCAGTGAAAATAAGGGCTACACCGGGGAGCTGTTTTTT